This entry lists 16 T cell receptor beta chains sequenced from one sample in a study of T cell responses to AZD1222 COVID-19 vaccine. Profiling relied on immunoSEQ multiplex PCR, and the TCRdb table lists in-frame clones only, not all of them. The top ten clones hold less than 3.5% of a sample with about 97,000 clones, nearly 90% of them seen once. Sequencing used peripheral blood, obtained on day 0 of AZD1222 vaccination. The origin of the receptors is an adult in good health.

The chain uses TRBV2 and TRBJ1-4; no firm D call. Trimming took off 6 bases at V and 0 bases at J, with 8 bases between the two ends. CDR3 length: 14 residues. CDR1 and CDR2 (germline): SNHLY, FYNNEI. The CDR3: CASRMTSTNEKLFF. Written as DNA, the CDR3 is TGTGCCAGCAGAATGACATCAACTAATGAAAAACTGTTTTTT.

The CDR3 spells CASSRRQGQDTEAFF. CDR3 in DNA: TGTGCCAGCAGCCGGCGACAGGGGCAAGACACTGAAGCTTTCTTT. This chain joins TRBV11-3 and TRBJ1-1; 8 bases align to TRBD1. The CDR3 is 15 residues long. Germline CDR1 and CDR2: SGHNT and YENEEA. With 5 bases clipped from V and 3 bases from J, the junction kept 8 bases outside the gene matches.

The chain uses TRBV12-3 or TRBV12-4 and TRBJ1-2; no firm D call. This CDR3 is built from 12 residues. Trimming took 7 bases from V and 3 from J, leaving 9 bases between them. CDR3 protein: CASTGTHYGYTF. CDR3 in DNA: TGTGCCAGCACCGGAACGCACTATGGCTACACCTTC.

V gene TRBV19 combines with J gene TRBJ2-7; weak D call: TRBD2 (6 bases). The ends were cut back, 3 bases at V and 1 base at J, with 13 bases in the middle. This CDR3 has 15 amino acids. The germline V gene has CDR1 LNHDA and CDR2 SQIVND (reference sequence). The CDR3 coding sequence is TGTGCCAGTAGTATCGCGCGGGGTATATCCTACGAGCAGTACTTC. Its translation: CASSIARGISYEQYF.

V and J are TRBV6-5 and TRBJ1-2; 8 bases match TRBD1. Unmatched junction bases numbered 16, after V lost 10 bases and J lost 6 bases. This CDR3 comprises 15 residues. The germline V gene encodes CDR1 MNHEY and CDR2 SVGAGI. The CDR3: CATPGGALFRDGYTF. The CDR3 coding sequence is TGTGCCACCCCAGGGGGCGCCTTGTTTAGGGATGGCTACACCTTC.

This clone was observed a single time. The V and J genes are TRBV5-1 and TRBJ2-3, with 9 bases aligning to TRBD2. Germline V gene data show CDR1 as SGHRS and CDR2 as YFSETQ. The CDR3 is 17 amino acids. V lost 4 bases, J lost 3 bases, and 12 bases stayed unmatched. The CDR3 region has the DNA TGCGCCAGCAGCGCGGGAGGCGGACTAGCGAGGACAGATACGCAGTATTTT. Translating gives CASSAGGGLARTDTQYF.

The chain couples TRBV7-2 to TRBJ1-6; D remains ambiguous. The V end lost 0 bases, the J end lost 0 bases, and 12 bases lay between the germline ends. CDR1 is SGHTA, CDR2 FQGNSA, per germline. The CDR3 consists of 18 residues. The CDR3 sequence: CASSLAPGWSSYNSPLHF. The CDR3 nucleotides are TGTGCCAGCAGCTTAGCTCCAGGATGGAGCTCCTATAATTCACCCCTCCACTTT.

Points on this clone: A read error may account for a junction end that differs from germline. J is TRBJ1-2 and V is TRBV7-2; D ambiguous. CDR3 length: 14 amino acids. CDR1 is SGHTA, CDR2 FQGNSA, per germline. The CDR3 coding sequence is TGTGCCAGCAGCCTAGCAGGTATTGGGTATGGCTACACCTTC. Protein: CASSLAGIGYGYTF.

The chain employs TRBV6-5 and TRBJ1-1; no reliable D call. With 3 bases removed from V and 0 bases from J, the gap between germline ends came to 8 bases. The CDR3 loop spans 14 amino acids. Germline lookup yields CDR1 MNHEY and CDR2 SVGAGI. The CDR3 loop is CASSYSVMNTEAFF. The CDR3 region has the DNA TGTGCCAGCAGTTATTCGGTTATGAACACTGAAGCTTTCTTT.

The chain recombines TRBV27 with TRBJ2-5; 9 bases agree with TRBD2. Unmatched junction bases numbered 10, after V lost 5 bases and J lost 9 bases. Germline lookup yields CDR1 MNHEY and CDR2 SMNVEV (reference sequence). CDR3 length: 14 amino acids. The CDR3 sequence is CASSVSGGQGAQYF. CDR3 bases: TGTGCCAGCAGTGTTAGCGGGGGCCAGGGAGCCCAGTACTTC.

The genes are TRBV11-2 and TRBJ1-2; a weak D match, TRBD1 (6 bases). V was trimmed by 1 base and J by 5 bases, leaving 14 bases between them. The CDR3 has 15 amino acids. The germline CDR1 and CDR2 sequences are SGHAT and FQNNGV. For the CDR3, the DNA is TGTGCCAGCAGCTTAGTGGGGGGGCGTGAATATGGCTACACCTTC. Its translation is CASSLVGGREYGYTF. The full variable domain, with the rest looked up from reference TRBV11-2 and TRBJ1-2, is EAGVAQSPRYKIIEKRQSVAFWCNPISGHATLYWYQQILGQGPKLLIQFQNNGVVDDSQLPKDRFSAERLKGVDSTLKIQPAKLEDSAVYLCASSLVGGREYGYTFGSGTRLTVV.

The V gene is TRBV25-1, the J gene TRBJ1-3, with 7 bases identical to TRBD1. Germline CDR1 is MGHDK and CDR2 is SYGVNS. The CDR3 runs 17 residues. V lost 0 bases to trimming and J lost 1 base; unmatched junction nucleotides: 6. The CDR3, as DNA: TGTGCCAGCAGTGAATATCAGGGGGGAGGTTCTGGAAACACCATATATTTT. Translated: CASSEYQGGGSGNTIYF.

This clone was counted only a few times. The CDR3 nucleotides read TGCGCCAGCAGCCTCGAGCTCAGGGACGCATACTCCTACGAGCAGTACTTC. Protein sequence: CASSLELRDAYSYEQYF. The chain links TRBV4-1 to TRBJ2-7; the D call may be TRBD1 or TRBD2 (5 bases each). V was clipped by 4 bases and J by 0 bases, with 19 bases between them. The CDR3 is 17 residues long. Per germline, CDR1 MGHRA and CDR2 YSYEKL.

This rearrangement joins TRBV20-1 to TRBJ2-5; either TRBD1 or TRBD2 may supply D (5 bases each). This CDR3 is built from 11 residues. Germline values: CDR1 DFQATT, CDR2 SNEGSKA (reference sequence). The CDR3 loop is CSAGTVETQYF. The CDR3 DNA follows: TGCAGCGCTGGGACGGTGGAGACCCAGTACTTC.

The gene calls are TRBV12-3 or TRBV12-4 and TRBJ2-5, with D unresolved. CDR3 length: 13 amino acids. Trimming cost V 1 base and J 7 bases, with 10 bases left between them. CDR3 nucleotide sequence: TGTGCCAGCAGTTTAGATAGGGATGGGACCCAGTACTTC. The encoded protein is CASSLDRDGTQYF.

The rearrangement uses TRBV28 and TRBJ1-5, with D possibly matching TRBD1 (5 bases). Germline loops: CDR1 MDHEN, CDR2 SYDVKM. The CDR3 extends over 14 amino acids. Trimming removed 3 bases from V and 5 bases from J, with 11 bases in between. This CDR3 reads CASSFVGGYQPQHF. The CDR3 bases are TGTGCCAGCAGTTTTGTGGGGGGGTATCAGCCCCAGCATTTT.